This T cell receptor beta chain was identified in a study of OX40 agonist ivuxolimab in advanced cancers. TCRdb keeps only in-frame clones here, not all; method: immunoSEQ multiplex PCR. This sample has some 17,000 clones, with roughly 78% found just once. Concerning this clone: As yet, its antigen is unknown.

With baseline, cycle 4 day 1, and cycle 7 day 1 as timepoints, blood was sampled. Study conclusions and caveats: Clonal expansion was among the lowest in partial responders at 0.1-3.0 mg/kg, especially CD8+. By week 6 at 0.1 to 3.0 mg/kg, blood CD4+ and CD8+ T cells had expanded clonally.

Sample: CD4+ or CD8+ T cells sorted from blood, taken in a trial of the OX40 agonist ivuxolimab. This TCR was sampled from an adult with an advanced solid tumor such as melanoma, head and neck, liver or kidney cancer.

CDR3 in amino acids: CASSDAWGGEQFF. CDR3 nucleotides: TGTGCCAGCAGTGACGCATGGGGAGGTGAGCAGTTCTTC. The chain recombines TRBV6-4 with TRBJ2-1, with TRBD2 as a possible D gene (6 bases). Germline CDR1 is MRHNA and CDR2 is SNTAGT. V shed 2 bases and J shed 9 bases, with 11 bases lying between them. The CDR3 consists of 13 residues.